The clone carrying this TCR beta chain was seen only a few times. The sample is drawn from a study of blood T cell repertoires in COVID-19. For the study at large: Material from acute and convalescent COVID-19 was sourced from the United States, Italy and Spain. T cells, B-cell-depleted T cells, or PBMCs provided the cDNA or gDNA that served as material.

The cohort comprised adults aged roughly 18 to 90 years residing in about two dozen US areas. Clones were sequenced by immunoSEQ multiplex PCR, and TCRdb holds only the in-frame ones, with some missing. Counted here are 200,000 to 250,000 clones, about 89% occurring once; the ten biggest clones make up 4.1%. Germline CDR1 and CDR2: MNHEY and SVGEGT. The ends were cut back, 0 bases at V and 1 base at J, with 6 bases in the middle. This CDR3 spans 14 amino acids. V and J are TRBV6-2 or TRBV6-3 and TRBJ1-1; D unresolved. This receptor was taken from a woman in her 30s who had recovered from COVID-19. Sequencing was carried out using PBMCs or T cells enriched from blood (not recorded which). Here the CDR3 reads CASSYSTGNTEAFF. DNA of the CDR3: TGTGCCAGCAGTTACTCGACTGGGAACACTGAAGCTTTCTTT.